The clone carrying this T cell receptor beta chain has at least ten counts. Its target is not known. The library was built from roughly 400 ng RNA with molecular barcoded adaptors for alpha/delta and beta/gamma chains. TCRdb called the reads again in MiXCR, with one record for every CDR3 protein. Among about 46,000 distinct CDR3 sequences listed, around 21% were seen once. Sampling of bone marrow took place during active disease in every patient. The data belong to a study of read filtering for tumor transcriptome and immune sequencing. The overall study: Per sample, TCR-region reads ranged about 4 to 11 million by IR-seq, 85 to 1273 by RNA-seq. The study's findings and limits: Approximately 77% of IR-seq clonotypes had a single read, yet these held 3.5% to 4.5% of reads. The CD138-negative fraction was mixed bone marrow immune cells, not pure T cells.

The CDR3 sequence is 13 residues long. J was trimmed by 6 bases and V by 4 bases; bases with no gene match: 4. Germline loops: CDR1 MNHEY, CDR2 SVGAGI. The rearrangement joins TRBV6-5 to TRBJ2-7, with TRBD1 matching over 9 bases. The sample consisted of a population of CD138-negative cells sorted from bone marrow. The sequence came from a donor aged 40 or older with multiple myeloma. CDR3 residues: CASSSVDRGEQYF. CDR3 bases: TGTGCCAGCAGTTCCGTGGACAGGGGCGAGCAGTACTTC.